The rows below give T cell receptor beta chains drawn from one sample of a study of cytomegalovirus exposure and HLA in healthy donors. Generated by immunoSEQ multiplex PCR, the TCRdb table keeps only in-frame clones and is missing some. The table has 80,000 to 95,000 clones, more than 75% seen once; the top ten hold roughly 9.2%. Sequenced sample: PBMCs. The receptors stem from a man aged 25 to 45 in good health and CMV-seropositive. CDR3s include the opening cysteine and the closing phenylalanine or tryptophan. The D gene is left open where the match is weak. Size values are once, few and many counts, or a class for expanded clones, and some rows have none.

CDR3 DNA	CDR3 protein	J gene	D gene	clone size	V gene
TGTGCCAGCAGACCGTCAGGACTAGCGGGAGTGGGTGAGCAGTTCTTC	CASRPSGLAGVGEQFF	TRBJ2-1	TRBD2	NA	TRBV7-2
TGTGCCAGCAGTTTTCCTCCTAAGGGGACACTCGGGACTAGCGGGAGGTACGAGCAGTACTTC	CASSFPPKGTLGTSGRYEQYF	TRBJ2-7	TRBD2	NA	TRBV28
TGCGCCAGCAGCCAAGAAATACAGGGAAAACTGTTTTTT	CASSQEIQGKLFF	TRBJ1-4	NA	NA	TRBV4-1
TGTGCCAGTTCCCAGGGTGGCGAGCAGTACTTC	CASSQGGEQYF	TRBJ2-7	NA	NA	TRBV27
TGCGCCAGCAGCTTGCGCGACAGCTACGAGCAGTACTTC	CASSLRDSYEQYF	TRBJ2-7	NA	NA	TRBV5-1
TGCGCCAGCAGCTTGCAGGAAACCTACAATGAGCAGTTCTTC	CASSLQETYNEQFF	TRBJ2-1	NA	few	TRBV5-1
TGCGCCAGCAGTGAGCAGGGGACTACTGTCTACGAGCAGTACTTC	CASSEQGTTVYEQYF	TRBJ2-7	NA	NA	TRBV10-2
TGCGCCAGCAGCTTGGGGGGACAGCTAGAGCAGTTCTTC	CASSLGGQLEQFF	TRBJ2-1	TRBD1	once	TRBV5-1
TGTGCCAGTAGTATAGATTCAGGGGTCCGAAACACTGAAGCTTTCTTT	CASSIDSGVRNTEAFF	TRBJ1-1	NA	NA	TRBV19
TGTGCCAGCAGCCTCGGCAGGACACGTCCGCCTGAAAAACTGTTTTTT	CASSLGRTRPPEKLFF	TRBJ1-4	NA	NA	TRBV7-2
TGTGCCAGTAGTCAGAGACCCGGGACTAGCGGGCCGTACGAGCAGTACTTC	CASSQRPGTSGPYEQYF	TRBJ2-7	TRBD2	NA	TRBV19
TGTGCCAGCAGTCCTAACCAACAGTTCTACGAGCAGTACTTC	CASSPNQQFYEQYF	TRBJ2-7	NA	NA	TRBV27
TGCGCCAGCAGGACCACTTCGGACAGGGAAGCTTTCTTT	CASRTTSDREAFF	TRBJ1-1	TRBD1	NA	TRBV5-1
TGCGCCAGCAGCTTGGCGAGCGCGGGAGGGTACGAGCAGTACTTC	CASSLASAGGYEQYF	TRBJ2-7	TRBD2	NA	TRBV5-1
TGTGCCAGCAGCCTAAGACAGGGGGCTACCACTGAAGCTTTCTTT	CASSLRQGATTEAFF	TRBJ1-1	TRBD1	NA	TRBV4-2
TGCGCCAGCAGCCCCAATCCCGGGACAGGGGGCTCCTACGAGCAGTACTTC	CASSPNPGTGGSYEQYF	TRBJ2-7	TRBD1	NA	TRBV5-1
TGCGCCAGCAGTGAGTACCCTAGCGGGAGTTTCTACAATGAGCAGTTCTTC	CASSEYPSGSFYNEQFF	TRBJ2-1	TRBD2	NA	TRBV10-1